This TCR beta chain emerged from a study of spatial heterogeneity in lung cancer. Study-wide context: Sequenced were any available follow-up PBMC samples, which had been obtained a median of about two years after resection.

Regarding time point: blood at routine non-recurrence follow-up after resection. TCRs were sequenced from unsorted whole RNA of tumor, nontumor lung or PBMC. Points from the study as a whole: There were more appearances of ubiquitous expanded tumor TCRs in blood at resection than at follow-up.

Each TCR cDNA molecule carried a unique molecular identifier. MiXCR, run by TCRdb on the 5' RACE reads, gives a single entry per CDR3 protein. The profile shows roughly 15,000 distinct CDR3 sequences, 6.3% of them singletons. Per germline, CDR1 SGHDT and CDR2 YYEEEE. V shed 1 base, J shed 7 bases, and the junction held 3 bases outside the gene matches. CDR3 length equals 13 residues. This clonotype has a count of ten or more. Its antigen is not identified. The material was PBMCs, obtained at follow-up. V usage is TRBV5-6 and J usage is TRBJ2-5; the match to TRBD2 covers 8 bases. This clonotype was obtained from a male donor with early-stage non-small cell lung cancer. CDR3 sequence: CASSLKRGWTQYF. CDR3 nucleotide sequence: TGTGCCAGCAGCTTGAAGCGGGGGTGGACCCAGTACTTC.